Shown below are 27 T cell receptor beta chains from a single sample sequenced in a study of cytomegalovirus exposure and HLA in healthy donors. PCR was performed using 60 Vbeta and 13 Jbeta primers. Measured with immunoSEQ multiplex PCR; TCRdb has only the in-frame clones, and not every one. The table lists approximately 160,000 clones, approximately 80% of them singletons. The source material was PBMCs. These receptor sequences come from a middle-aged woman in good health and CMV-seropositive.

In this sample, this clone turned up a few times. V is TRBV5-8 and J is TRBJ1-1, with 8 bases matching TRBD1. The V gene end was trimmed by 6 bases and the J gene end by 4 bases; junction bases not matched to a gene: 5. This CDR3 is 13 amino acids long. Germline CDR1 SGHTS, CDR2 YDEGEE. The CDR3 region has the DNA TGTGCCAGCATACAACAGGGGGGCACTGAAGCTTTCTTT. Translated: CASIQQGGTEAFF.

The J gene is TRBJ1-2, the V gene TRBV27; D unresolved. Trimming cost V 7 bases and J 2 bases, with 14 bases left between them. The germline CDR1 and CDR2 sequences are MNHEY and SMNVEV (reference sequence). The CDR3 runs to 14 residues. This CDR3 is CASTSYGNNYGYTF. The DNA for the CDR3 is TGTGCCAGCACTTCCTACGGGAACAACTATGGCTACACCTTC.

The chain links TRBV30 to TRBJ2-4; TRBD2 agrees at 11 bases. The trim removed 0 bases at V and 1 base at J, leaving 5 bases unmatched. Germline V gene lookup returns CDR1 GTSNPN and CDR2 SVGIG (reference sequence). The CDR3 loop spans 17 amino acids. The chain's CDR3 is CAWSVRGTSGAKNIQYF. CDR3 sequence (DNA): TGTGCCTGGAGTGTACGTGGGACTAGCGGTGCCAAAAACATTCAGTACTTC.

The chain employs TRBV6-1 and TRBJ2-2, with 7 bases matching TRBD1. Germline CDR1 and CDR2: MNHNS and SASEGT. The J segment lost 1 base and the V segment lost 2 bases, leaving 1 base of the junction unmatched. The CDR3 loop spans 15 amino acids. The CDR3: CASSENRGNTGELFF. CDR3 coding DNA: TGTGCCAGCAGTGAAAACAGGGGGAACACCGGGGAGCTGTTTTTT.

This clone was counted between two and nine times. The CDR3 sequence is CASSPIYQDSTDTQYF. CDR3 coding DNA: TGTGCCAGCTCACCTATCTACCAGGACTCCACAGATACGCAGTATTTT. The chain combines TRBV18 with TRBJ2-3; D possibly corresponds to TRBD2 (5 bases). This CDR3 contains 16 residues. Germline values: CDR1 KGHSH, CDR2 LQKENI. Trimming took 3 bases from V and 2 from J, leaving 15 bases between them.

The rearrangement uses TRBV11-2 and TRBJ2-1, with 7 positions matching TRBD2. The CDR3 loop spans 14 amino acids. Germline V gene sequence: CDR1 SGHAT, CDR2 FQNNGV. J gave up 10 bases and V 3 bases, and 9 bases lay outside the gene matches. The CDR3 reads CASSFLAASGEQFF. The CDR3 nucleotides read TGTGCCAGCAGCTTCCTAGCGGCATCCGGAGAGCAGTTCTTC.

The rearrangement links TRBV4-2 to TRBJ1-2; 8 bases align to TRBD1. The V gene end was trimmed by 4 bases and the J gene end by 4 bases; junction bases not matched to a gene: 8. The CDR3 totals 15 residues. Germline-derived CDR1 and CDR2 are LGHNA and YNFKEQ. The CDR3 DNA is TGTGCCAGCAGCCCCGGGACAGGAGACCTCTATGGCTACACCTTC. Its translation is CASSPGTGDLYGYTF.

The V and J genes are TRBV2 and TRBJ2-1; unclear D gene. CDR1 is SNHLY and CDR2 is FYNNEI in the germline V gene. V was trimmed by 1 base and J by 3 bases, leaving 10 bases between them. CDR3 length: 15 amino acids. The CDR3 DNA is TGTGCCAGCAGTGAAGTAACTACCAACTACAATGAGCAGTTCTTC. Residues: CASSEVTTNYNEQFF.

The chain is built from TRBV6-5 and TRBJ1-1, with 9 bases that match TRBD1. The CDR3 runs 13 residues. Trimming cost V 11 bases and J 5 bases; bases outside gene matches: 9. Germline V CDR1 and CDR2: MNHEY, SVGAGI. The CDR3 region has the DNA TGTGCCGCGGCTGGGACAGGGAAAACTGAAGCTTTCTTT. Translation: CAAAGTGKTEAFF.

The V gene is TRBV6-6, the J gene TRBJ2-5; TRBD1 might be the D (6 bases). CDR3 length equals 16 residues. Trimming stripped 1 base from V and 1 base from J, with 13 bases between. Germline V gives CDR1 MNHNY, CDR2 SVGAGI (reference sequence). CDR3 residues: CASSYFVQGIQETQYF. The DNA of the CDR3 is TGTGCCAGCAGTTACTTTGTACAGGGAATCCAAGAGACCCAGTACTTC.

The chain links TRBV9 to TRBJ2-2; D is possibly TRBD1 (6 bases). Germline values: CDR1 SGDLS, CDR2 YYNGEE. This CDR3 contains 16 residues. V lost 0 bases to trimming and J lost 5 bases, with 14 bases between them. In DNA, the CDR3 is TGTGCCAGCAGCGTAGGAGGGGGTATAGGTACCGGGGAGCTGTTTTTT. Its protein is CASSVGGGIGTGELFF.

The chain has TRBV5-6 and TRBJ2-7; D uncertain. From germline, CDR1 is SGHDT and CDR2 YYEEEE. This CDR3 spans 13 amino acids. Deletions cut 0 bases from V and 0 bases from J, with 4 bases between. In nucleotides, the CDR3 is TGTGCCAGCAGCTTGGGGGCCTCCTACGAGCAGTACTTC. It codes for CASSLGASYEQYF.

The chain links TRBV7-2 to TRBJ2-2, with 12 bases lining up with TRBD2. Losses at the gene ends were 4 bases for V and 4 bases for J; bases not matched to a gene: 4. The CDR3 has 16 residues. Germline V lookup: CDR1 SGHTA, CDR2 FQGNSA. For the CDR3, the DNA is TGTGCCAGCAGCTCCCAGGGACTAGCGGGCACCGGGGAGCTGTTTTTT. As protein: CASSSQGLAGTGELFF. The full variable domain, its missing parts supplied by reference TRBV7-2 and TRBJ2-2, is GAGVSQSPSNKVTEKGKDVELRCDPISGHTALYWYRQSLGQGLEFLIYFQGNSAPDKSGLPSDRFSAERTGGSVSTLTIQRTQQEDSAVYLCASSSQGLAGTGELFFGEGSRLTVL.

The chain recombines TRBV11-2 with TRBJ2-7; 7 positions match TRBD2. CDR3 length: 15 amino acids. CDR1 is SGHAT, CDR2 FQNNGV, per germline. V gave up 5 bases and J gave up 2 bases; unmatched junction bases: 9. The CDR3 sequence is CASSAMGGMPYEQYF. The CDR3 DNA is TGTGCCAGCAGCGCCATGGGGGGGATGCCCTACGAGCAGTACTTC.

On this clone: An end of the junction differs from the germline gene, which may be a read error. As DNA, the CDR3 is TGTTCCAGCAGCTTGACCGGGGGGGGGAGAACTGAAGCTTTCTTT. It specifies CSSSLTGGGRTEAFF. The chain links TRBV7-9 to TRBJ1-1; perhaps TRBD1 as D (5 bases). Looked up from germline, CDR1 is SEHNR and CDR2 is FQNEAQ (reference sequence). There are 15 residues in the CDR3.

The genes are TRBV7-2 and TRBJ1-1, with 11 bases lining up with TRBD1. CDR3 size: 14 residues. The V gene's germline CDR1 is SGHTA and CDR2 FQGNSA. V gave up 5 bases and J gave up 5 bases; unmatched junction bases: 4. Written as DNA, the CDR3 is TGTGCCAGCAGCATCGGACAGGGGGCGACTGAAGCTTTCTTT. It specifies CASSIGQGATEAFF.

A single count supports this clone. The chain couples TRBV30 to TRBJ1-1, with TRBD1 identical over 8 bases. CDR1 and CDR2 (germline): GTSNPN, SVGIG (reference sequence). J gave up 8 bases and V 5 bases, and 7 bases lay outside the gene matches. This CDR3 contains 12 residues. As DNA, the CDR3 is TGTGCCTGGGTAGCAGGGGGCACAGAAGCTTTCTTT. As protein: CAWVAGGTEAFF.

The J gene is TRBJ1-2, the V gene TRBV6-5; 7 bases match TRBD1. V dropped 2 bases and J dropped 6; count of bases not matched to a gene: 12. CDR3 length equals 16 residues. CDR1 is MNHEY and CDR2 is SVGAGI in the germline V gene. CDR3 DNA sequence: TGTGCCAGCAGTTACGCCGACAGGGTGGGACCTCATGGCTACACCTTC. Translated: CASSYADRVGPHGYTF.

CDR3 sequence reads: CASSLIGENTEAFF. The DNA of the CDR3 is TGTGCCAGCAGCTTGATAGGGGAGAACACTGAAGCTTTCTTT. The chain carries TRBV5-4 and TRBJ1-1, with D possibly matching TRBD1 (5 bases). The germline V gene encodes CDR1 SGHNT and CDR2 YYREEE (reference sequence). This CDR3 region has 14 residues. The V gene lost 1 base and the J gene lost 1 base, with 8 bases spanning the gap.

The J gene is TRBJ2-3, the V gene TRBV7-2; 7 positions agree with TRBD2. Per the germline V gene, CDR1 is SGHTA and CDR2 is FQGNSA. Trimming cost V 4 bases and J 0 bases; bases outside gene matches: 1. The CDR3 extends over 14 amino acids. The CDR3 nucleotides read TGTGCCAGCAGCTCGGGAGGAAGCACAGATACGCAGTATTTT. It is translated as CASSSGGSTDTQYF.

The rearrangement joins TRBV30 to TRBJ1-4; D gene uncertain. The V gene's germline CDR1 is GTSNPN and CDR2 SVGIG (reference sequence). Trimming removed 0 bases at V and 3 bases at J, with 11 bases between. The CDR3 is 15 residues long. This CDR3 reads CAWSVAVTPNEKLFF. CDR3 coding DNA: TGTGCCTGGAGTGTAGCGGTTACCCCTAATGAAAAACTGTTTTTT.

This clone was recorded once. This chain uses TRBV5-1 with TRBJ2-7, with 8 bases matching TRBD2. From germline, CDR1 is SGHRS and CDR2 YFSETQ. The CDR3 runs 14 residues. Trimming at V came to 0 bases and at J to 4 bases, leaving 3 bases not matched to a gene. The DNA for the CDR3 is TGCGCCAGCAGCTTGGAGTCGGGAGGGTACGAGCAGTACTTC. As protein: CASSLESGGYEQYF.

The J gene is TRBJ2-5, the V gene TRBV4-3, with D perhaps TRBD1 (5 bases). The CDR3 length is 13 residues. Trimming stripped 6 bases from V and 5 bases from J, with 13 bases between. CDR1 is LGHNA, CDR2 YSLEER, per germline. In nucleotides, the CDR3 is TGCGCCAGCAGACGCAGGGCGTTGGAGACCCAGTACTTC. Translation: CASRRRALETQYF.

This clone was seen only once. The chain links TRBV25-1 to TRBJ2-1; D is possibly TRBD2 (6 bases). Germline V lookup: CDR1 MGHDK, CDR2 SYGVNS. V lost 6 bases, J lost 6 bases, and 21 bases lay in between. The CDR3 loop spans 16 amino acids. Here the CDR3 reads CASSPRSGGWGNEQFF. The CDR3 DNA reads TGTGCCAGCAGCCCCAGGTCCGGGGGATGGGGCAATGAGCAGTTCTTC.

CDR3 in DNA: TGCGCCAGCAGCTTGGAGGCTAGCGGGGGCCCAGATACGCAGTATTTT. Protein product: CASSLEASGGPDTQYF. This sequence joins TRBV5-1 and TRBJ2-3; 10 nucleotides line up with TRBD2. Germline-derived CDR1 and CDR2 are SGHRS and YFSETQ. V shed 0 bases, J shed 4 bases, and the junction held 5 bases outside the gene matches. CDR3 size: 16 residues. The whole variable domain, remainder taken from reference TRBV5-1 and TRBJ2-3, is KAGVTQTPRYLIKTRGQQVTLSCSPISGHRSVSWYQQTPGQGLQFLFEYFSETQRNKGNFPGRFSGRQFSNSRSEMNVSTLELGDSALYLCASSLEASGGPDTQYFGPGTRLTVL.

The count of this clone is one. The CDR3 nucleotides are TGTGCCAGCAACGTGGACAACAATCAGCCCCAGCATTTT. Its protein product is CASNVDNNQPQHF. The rearrangement joins TRBV28 to TRBJ1-5; a possible D gene is TRBD1 (5 bases). This CDR3 has 13 amino acids. V was trimmed by 7 bases and J by 3 bases, leaving 10 bases between them. Germline V gene lookup returns CDR1 MDHEN and CDR2 SYDVKM. Combining the CDR3 with reference TRBV28 and TRBJ1-5 gives the whole variable domain DVKVTQSSRYLVKRTGEKVFLECVQDMDHENMFWYRQDPGLGLRLIYFSYDVKMKEKGDIPEGYSVSREKKERFSLILESASTNQTSMYLCASNVDNNQPQHFGDGTRLSIL.

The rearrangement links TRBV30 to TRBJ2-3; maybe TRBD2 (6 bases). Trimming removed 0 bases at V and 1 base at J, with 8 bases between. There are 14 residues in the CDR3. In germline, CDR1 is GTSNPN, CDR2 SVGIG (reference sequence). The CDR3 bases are TGTGCCTGGAGTGTAATAGCGGGCACAGATACGCAGTATTTT. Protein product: CAWSVIAGTDTQYF.